The T cell receptor (beta chain) under discussion was sequenced for a study of blood T cell repertoires in COVID-19. Generated by immunoSEQ multiplex PCR, the TCRdb table keeps only in-frame clones and is missing some. The data contain a few hundred thousand clones, about 90% of them seen just once; the ten biggest clones take up roughly 10%. The sequencing input was peripheral blood. This clonotype was sampled from a woman aged 70-85 years with COVID-19, enrolled during active disease.

This CDR3 is CASSLGAGLDSYEQYF. The CDR3 DNA sequence: TGTGCCAGCAGCTTAGGAGCGGGACTTGATTCCTACGAGCAGTACTTC. V and J are TRBV7-6 and TRBJ2-7; TRBD2 matches at 7 bases. V was clipped by 1 base and J by 1 base; unmatched bases: 7. The CDR3 has 16 residues. Germline-derived CDR1 and CDR2 are SGHVS and FNYEAQ. The full variable domain, with the rest looked up from reference TRBV7-6 and TRBJ2-7, is GAGVSQSPRYKVTKRGQDVALRCDPISGHVSLYWYRQALGQGPEFLTYFNYEAQQDKSGLPNDRFSAERPEGSISTLTIQRTEQRDSAMYRCASSLGAGLDSYEQYFGPGTRLTVT.